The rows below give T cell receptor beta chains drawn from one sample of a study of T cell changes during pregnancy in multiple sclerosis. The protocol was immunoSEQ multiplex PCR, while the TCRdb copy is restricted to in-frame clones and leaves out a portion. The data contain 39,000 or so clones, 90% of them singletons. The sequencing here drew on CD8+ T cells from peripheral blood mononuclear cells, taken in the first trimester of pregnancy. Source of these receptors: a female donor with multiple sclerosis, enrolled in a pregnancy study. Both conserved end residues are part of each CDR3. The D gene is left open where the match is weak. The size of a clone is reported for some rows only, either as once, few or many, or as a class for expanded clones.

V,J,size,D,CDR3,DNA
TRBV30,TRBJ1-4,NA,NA,CAWSEPKWAKANEKLFF,TGTGCCTGGAGTGAACCCAAATGGGCCAAAGCAAATGAAAAACTGTTTTTT
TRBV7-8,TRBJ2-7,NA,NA,CASSSRSSYEQYF,TGTGCCAGCAGCTCCCGGTCCTCCTACGAGCAGTACTTC
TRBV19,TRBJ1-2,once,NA,CASSIQPTNGYTF,TGTGCCAGTAGTATCCAGCCCACTAATGGCTACACCTTC
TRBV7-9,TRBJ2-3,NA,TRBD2,CASSLAQGLAATDTQYF,TGTGCCAGCAGCTTAGCGCAGGGACTAGCGGCCACAGATACGCAGTATTTT
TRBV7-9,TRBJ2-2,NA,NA,CASSEVRGPGELFF,TGTGCCAGCAGCGAAGTCAGGGGTCCCGGGGAGCTGTTTTTT
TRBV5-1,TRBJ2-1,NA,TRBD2,CASSGSSGRPSSYNEQFF,TGCGCCAGCAGCGGATCTAGCGGGAGGCCGAGCTCCTACAATGAGCAGTTCTTC
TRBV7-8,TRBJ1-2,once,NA,CASSLITNDGYTF,TGTGCCAGCAGCCTAATTACGAACGATGGCTACACCTTC
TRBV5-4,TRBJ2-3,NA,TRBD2,CASSSGGAKDTQYF,TGTGCCAGCAGCTCCGGGGGGGCTAAGGATACGCAGTATTTT
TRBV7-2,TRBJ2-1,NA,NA,CASSLDGRRTYNEQFF,TGTGCCAGCAGCTTAGATGGCCGCCGTACCTACAATGAGCAGTTCTTC
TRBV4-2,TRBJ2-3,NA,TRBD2,CASSQDWAGGGTDTQYF,TGTGCCAGCAGCCAAGATTGGGCGGGAGGAGGCACAGATACGCAGTATTTT
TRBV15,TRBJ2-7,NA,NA,CATSRDAGNSYEQYF,TGTGCCACCAGCAGAGATGCAGGGAACTCCTACGAGCAGTACTTC
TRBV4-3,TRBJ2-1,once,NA,CASSKPGQSYEQFF,TGCGCCAGCAGCAAACCAGGCCAGAGCTATGAGCAGTTCTTC
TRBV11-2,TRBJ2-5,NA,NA,CASSDAGDLQETQYF,TGTGCCAGCAGCGATGCAGGGGACCTCCAAGAGACCCAGTACTTC
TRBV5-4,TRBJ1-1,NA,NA,CASSSDSFNTEAFF,TGTGCCAGCAGCTCGGACAGCTTCAACACTGAAGCTTTCTTT
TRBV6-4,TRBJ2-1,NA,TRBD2,CASSDSSGEGNEQFF,TGTGCCAGCAGTGACTCCAGCGGGGAGGGCAATGAGCAGTTCTTC
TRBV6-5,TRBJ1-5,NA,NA,CASSYSPGPNQPQHF,TGTGCCAGCAGTTACTCTCCAGGGCCCAATCAGCCCCAGCATTTT
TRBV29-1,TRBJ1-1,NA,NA,CSYVRGTEAFF,TGCAGCTATGTCCGGGGTACTGAAGCTTTCTTT
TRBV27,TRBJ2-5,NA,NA,CASTRASPSPQETQYF,TGTGCCAGCACCCGGGCTAGCCCGTCACCCCAAGAGACCCAGTACTTC
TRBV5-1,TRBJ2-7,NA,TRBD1,CASRGTGGSYEQYF,TGCGCCAGCAGAGGGACAGGGGGATCCTACGAGCAGTACTTC
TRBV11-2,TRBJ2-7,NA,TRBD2,CASSLELAGASYEQYF,TGTGCCAGCAGCTTAGAACTAGCGGGGGCCTCCTACGAGCAGTACTTC
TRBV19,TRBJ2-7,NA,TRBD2,CATTEGASGRNSYEQYF,TGTGCCACCACAGAGGGTGCTAGCGGGAGGAACTCCTACGAGCAGTACTTC
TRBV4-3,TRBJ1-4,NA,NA,CASSQDRGEGDEKLFF,TGCGCCAGCAGCCAAGATAGGGGGGAGGGCGATGAAAAACTGTTTTTT
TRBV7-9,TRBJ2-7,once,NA,CASSSTTDYYEQYF,TGTGCCAGCAGCTCTACAACCGACTACTACGAGCAGTACTTC
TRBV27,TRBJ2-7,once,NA,CASSHVGSSYEQYF,TGTGCCAGCAGTCACGTGGGGAGCTCCTACGAGCAGTACTTC
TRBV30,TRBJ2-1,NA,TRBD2,CAWLTSGGYNEQFF,TGTGCCTGGCTGACTAGCGGGGGCTACAATGAGCAGTTCTTC
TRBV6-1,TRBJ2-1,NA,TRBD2,CASSGNPDSGGFYNEQFF,TGTGCCAGCAGTGGTAATCCAGATAGCGGGGGGTTCTACAATGAGCAGTTCTTC
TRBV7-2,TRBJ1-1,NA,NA,CASSFLTANTEAFF,TGTGCCAGCAGCTTCCTGACAGCGAACACTGAAGCTTTCTTT
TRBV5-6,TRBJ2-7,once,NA,CASSFGAGLVNEQYF,TGTGCCAGCAGCTTTGGTGCAGGGCTCGTCAACGAGCAGTACTTC
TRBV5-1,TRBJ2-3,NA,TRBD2,CASSHLGGTDTQYF,TGCGCCAGCAGCCATTTGGGGGGGACAGATACGCAGTATTTT
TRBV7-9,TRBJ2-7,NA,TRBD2,CASSPRGQGDYYEQYF,TGTGCCAGCAGCCCAAGGGGCCAAGGGGACTACTACGAGCAGTACTTC
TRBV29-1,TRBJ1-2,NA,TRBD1,CSATGGSAYGYTF,TGCAGCGCAACAGGGGGGAGTGCTTATGGCTACACCTTC
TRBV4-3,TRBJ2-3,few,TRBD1,CASSERTQQGAVADTQYF,TGCGCCAGCAGCGAGAGAACCCAACAGGGGGCTGTGGCAGATACGCAGTATTTT
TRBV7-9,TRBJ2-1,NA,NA,CASSQGLYNEQFF,TGTGCCAGCAGCCAGGGACTCTACAATGAGCAGTTCTTC
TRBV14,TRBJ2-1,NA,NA,CASRGGSYNEQFF,TGTGCCAGCAGAGGCGGTTCCTACAATGAGCAGTTCTTC
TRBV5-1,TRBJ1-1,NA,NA,CASSPYQTHTEAFF,TGCGCCAGCAGCCCCTATCAAACGCACACTGAAGCTTTCTTT
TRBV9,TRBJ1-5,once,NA,CASSASQYSNQPQHF,TGTGCCAGCAGCGCTTCTCAGTATAGCAATCAGCCCCAGCATTTT
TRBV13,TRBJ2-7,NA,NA,CASSSQVTSYEQYF,TGTGCCAGCAGCTCGCAGGTAACCTCCTACGAGCAGTACTTC
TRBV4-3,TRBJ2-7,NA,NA,CASSQDTQVSYEQYF,TGCGCCAGCAGCCAAGACACCCAGGTTTCCTACGAGCAGTACTTC
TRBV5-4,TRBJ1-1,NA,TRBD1,CASGLGTGGTEAFF,TGTGCCAGCGGACTAGGGACAGGAGGAACTGAAGCTTTCTTT
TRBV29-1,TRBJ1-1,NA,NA,CQTGGNTEAFF,TGCCAGACGGGGGGGAACACTGAAGCTTTCTTT
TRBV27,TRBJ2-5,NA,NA,CATGQETQYF,TGTGCCACGGGGCAAGAGACCCAGTACTTC
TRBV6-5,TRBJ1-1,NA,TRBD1,CASSYVEGAAAFF,TGTGCCAGCAGTTACGTGGAGGGGGCGGCGGCTTTCTTT
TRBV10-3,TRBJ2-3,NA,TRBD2,CAISSGTMKDTDTQYF,TGTGCCATCAGTTCGGGGACTATGAAGGACACAGATACGCAGTATTTT
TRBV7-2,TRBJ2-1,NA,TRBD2,CASSLGGRVINEQFF,TGTGCCAGCAGCTTAGGCGGGAGGGTAATCAATGAGCAGTTCTTC
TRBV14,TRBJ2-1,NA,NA,CASSRDTRDYNEQFF,TGTGCCAGCAGCCGGGACACGAGAGATTACAATGAGCAGTTCTTC
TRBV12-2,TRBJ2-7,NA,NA,CASRLAGTTYEQYF,TGTGCAAGTCGCTTAGCGGGGACTACCTACGAGCAGTACTTC
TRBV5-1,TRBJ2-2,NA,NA,CASSLRDTNTGELFF,TGCGCCAGCAGCTTGAGGGACACCAACACCGGGGAGCTGTTTTTT
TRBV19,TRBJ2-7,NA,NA,CASTKTYPQWYEQYF,TGTGCCAGTACCAAAACGTACCCACAGTGGTACGAGCAGTACTTC
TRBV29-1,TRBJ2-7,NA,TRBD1,CSVEDRDRVNEQYF,TGCAGCGTTGAAGATCGGGACAGGGTTAACGAGCAGTACTTC
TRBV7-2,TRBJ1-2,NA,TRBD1,CASSLKATTGGYGYTF,TGTGCCAGCAGCTTAAAGGCCACTACAGGGGGCTATGGCTACACCTTC
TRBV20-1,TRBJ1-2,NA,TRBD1,CSANTGAGYTF,TGCAGTGCCAATACAGGGGCCGGCTACACCTTC
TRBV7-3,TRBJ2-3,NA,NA,CASSLTLGGGEDTQYF,TGTGCCAGCAGCTTAACGCTCGGGGGAGGTGAAGATACGCAGTATTTT
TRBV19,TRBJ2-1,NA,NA,CASSIGEPSSYNEQFF,TGTGCCAGTAGTATTGGGGAGCCTAGCTCCTACAATGAGCAGTTCTTC
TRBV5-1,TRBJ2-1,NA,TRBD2,CASSPGGGLQYNEQFF,TGCGCCAGCAGCCCCGGGGGGGGGCTACAATACAATGAGCAGTTCTTC